This passage covers 30 T cell receptor beta chains from one sample sequenced in a study of blood T cell repertoires in COVID-19. Using immunoSEQ multiplex PCR, the repertoire was profiled, and TCRdb retains in-frame clones only, with some absent. Among about 130,000 clones listed, roughly four fifths were seen once. Sequenced: peripheral blood. The receptors originated from a man aged 25 to 40 with COVID-19, enrolled during active disease.

This chain connects TRBV27 to TRBJ2-3; D remains ambiguous. This CDR3 region has 12 residues. The V gene's germline CDR1 is MNHEY and CDR2 SMNVEV (reference sequence). Trimming cost V 5 bases and J 2 bases, with 5 bases left between them. The CDR3 coding sequence is TGTGCCAGCAGTACTCTCACAGATACGCAGTATTTT. Its protein product is CASSTLTDTQYF.

The genes are TRBV5-1 and TRBJ1-2; 7 bases are a match to TRBD1. V lost 2 bases and J lost 7; bases outside the gene matches: 5. The CDR3 loop spans 13 amino acids. Germline loops: CDR1 SGHRS, CDR2 YFSETQ. The CDR3: CASSFQGDGGYTF. The CDR3 nucleotides are TGCGCCAGCAGCTTCCAGGGGGATGGTGGCTACACCTTC.

This clone was detected a few times. This chain joins TRBV11-3 and TRBJ2-7; weak D call: TRBD2 (6 bases). The CDR3 has 14 residues. The germline V gene has CDR1 SGHNT and CDR2 YENEEA. V lost 2 bases, J lost 6 bases, and 14 bases lay in between. In DNA, the CDR3 is TGTGCCAGCAGCTTATCCCCTCCCGGGAGCGAGCAGTACTTC. Residues: CASSLSPPGSEQYF.

The rearrangement links TRBV27 to TRBJ1-1; the D gene is possibly TRBD1 (5 bases). This CDR3 has 14 amino acids. The V gene lost 5 bases and the J gene lost 4 bases, with 14 bases spanning the gap. CDR1 MNHEY and CDR2 SMNVEV come from the germline V gene (reference sequence). CDR3 in amino acids: CASSLGASGTEAFF. CDR3 sequence (DNA): TGTGCCAGCAGTCTAGGGGCCTCGGGCACTGAAGCTTTCTTT.

This chain links TRBV7-9 with TRBJ1-3, with unresolved D. The CDR3 loop spans 13 amino acids. CDR1 SEHNR and CDR2 FQNEAQ come from the germline V gene (reference sequence). The V end lost 5 bases, the J end lost 2 bases, and 7 bases lay between the germline ends. CDR3 loop: CASSEGAGNTIYF. The CDR3, as DNA: TGTGCCAGCAGCGAGGGTGCTGGAAACACCATATATTTT.

The chain has TRBV12-5 and TRBJ1-6; D is ambiguous. V was pared by 1 base and J by 9 bases, with 10 bases between. The V gene's germline CDR1 is LGHNT and CDR2 FRNRAP. CDR3 size: 14 residues. CDR3 loop: CASGLGRVGSPLHF. CDR3 nucleotide sequence: TGTGCTAGTGGTTTGGGACGGGTAGGTTCACCCCTCCACTTT.

This rearrangement joins TRBV19 to TRBJ1-1; weak D call: TRBD1 (5 bases). Germline CDR1 LNHDA, CDR2 SQIVND (reference sequence). The V end was cut by 6 bases, the J end by 1 base, with 9 bases between. CDR3 length equals 13 residues. For the CDR3, the DNA is TGTGCCAGTAGGGGAGGGGCGAACACTGAAGCTTTCTTT. Protein: CASRGGANTEAFF.

This chain links TRBV20-1 with TRBJ2-3; either TRBD1 or TRBD2 may fit D (6 bases each). Trimming took off 3 bases at V and 6 bases at J, with 22 bases between the two ends. Germline CDR1 and CDR2: DFQATT and SNEGSKA (reference sequence). CDR3 length: 16 residues. The CDR3 protein is CSASGGASELLDTQYF. In DNA form, the CDR3 reads TGCAGTGCTAGTGGGGGCGCTAGCGAGCTTCTCGATACGCAGTATTTT.

V is TRBV29-1 and J is TRBJ1-4, with 7 bases fitting TRBD1. The CDR3 consists of 15 residues. The germline gives CDR1 SQVTM, CDR2 ANQGSEA. The V gene end was trimmed by 7 bases and the J gene end by 5 bases; junction bases not matched to a gene: 13. The CDR3 nucleotides are TGCAGCGCCGGAGGAGGGGGCGCAGGGAATGAAAAACTGTTTTTT. It encodes CSAGGGGAGNEKLFF.

This clone was seen once. The chain combines TRBV3-1 (or the pseudogene TRBV3-2) with TRBJ2-3; 9 nucleotides align to TRBD2. Losses at the gene ends were 4 bases for V and 4 bases for J; bases not matched to a gene: 6. The V gene's germline CDR1 is LGHDT and CDR2 YNNKEL (reference sequence). The CDR3 spans 15 residues. CDR3 nucleotide sequence: TGTGCCAGCAGCCGCCGTAGCGGGAGCGCAGATACGCAGTATTTT. It encodes CASSRRSGSADTQYF.

This clone occurred a few times. V gene TRBV5-6 combines with J gene TRBJ2-2; maybe TRBD2 (5 bases). CDR3 length: 16 residues. Germline CDR1 and CDR2: SGHDT and YYEEEE. Between the trimmed V and J ends, which lost 0 bases and 1 base, there was a span of 10 bases. CDR3 sequence reads: CASSLALALNTGELFF. The CDR3 nucleotides read TGTGCCAGCAGCTTGGCGCTAGCCTTGAACACCGGGGAGCTGTTTTTT.

The chain is built from TRBV7-9 and TRBJ1-3; D not resolved. CDR3 length: 16 residues. Germline assignment: CDR1 SEHNR and CDR2 FQNEAQ (reference sequence). Trimming took 3 bases from V and 0 from J, leaving 12 bases between them. CDR3 amino acids: CASSFVFSLSGNTIYF. In nucleotides, the CDR3 is TGTGCCAGCAGCTTTGTATTCTCCCTCTCTGGAAACACCATATATTTT.

V usage is TRBV5-1 and J usage is TRBJ2-3; 7 nucleotides line up with TRBD2. This CDR3 region has 14 residues. Germline V lookup: CDR1 SGHRS, CDR2 YFSETQ. V lost 6 bases and J lost 2; bases outside the gene matches: 6. CDR3: CASMSGIITDTQYF. The CDR3 DNA is TGCGCCAGCATGAGCGGGATTATCACAGATACGCAGTATTTT.

In this sample, this clone turned up once. The gene calls are TRBV6-5 and TRBJ1-6, with a weak D call TRBD1 (6 bases). CDR1 and CDR2 from the germline V gene are MNHEY and SVGAGI. Trimming removed 0 bases at V and 10 bases at J, with 13 bases between. This CDR3 spans 15 amino acids. The CDR3 reads CASSYSGGLPSPLHF. As DNA, the CDR3 is TGTGCCAGCAGTTACTCGGGGGGGCTGCCCTCACCCCTCCACTTT.

The chain links TRBV29-1 to TRBJ2-2; 7 bases align to TRBD2. The CDR3 covers 15 residues. The germline V gene encodes CDR1 SQVTM and CDR2 ANQGSEA. V trimming: 1 base; J trimming: 4 bases; junction bases outside the gene matches: 6. Written as DNA, the CDR3 is TGCAGCGTTGAAGTGGGCGGGAGCGGCACCGGGGAGCTGTTTTTT. As protein: CSVEVGGSGTGELFF.

The gene calls are TRBV19 and TRBJ2-4; 10 nucleotides line up with TRBD1. The germline gives CDR1 LNHDA, CDR2 SQIVND (reference sequence). The J segment lost 0 bases and the V segment lost 6 bases, leaving 5 bases of the junction unmatched. The CDR3 sequence is 16 residues long. The CDR3 region has the DNA TGTGCCAGTAGCCGCGGACAGGGGGGAGCCAAAAACATTCAGTACTTC. Translated, it gives CASSRGQGGAKNIQYF.

This clone appeared a single time. The rearrangement uses TRBV7-2 and TRBJ1-2; a possible D gene is TRBD1 (6 bases). V was trimmed by 0 bases and J by 6 bases, leaving 11 bases between them. CDR3 length: 14 residues. Germline loops: CDR1 SGHTA, CDR2 FQGNSA. The DNA of the CDR3 is TGTGCCAGCAGCTTAGCTTGGGGGCAGGATGGCTACACCTTC. This translates into CASSLAWGQDGYTF.

This chain links TRBV28 with TRBJ1-4, with TRBD1 matching over 7 bases. V shed 6 bases, J shed 3 bases, and the junction held 7 bases outside the gene matches. Looked up from germline, CDR1 is MDHEN and CDR2 is SYDVKM. The CDR3 is made up of 15 amino acids. In nucleotides, the CDR3 is TGTGCCAGCAGAGACTTCGGGACAGCTAATGAAAAACTGTTTTTT. Its protein is CASRDFGTANEKLFF.

This chain uses TRBV7-6 with TRBJ1-5; TRBD1 might be the D (6 bases). CDR3 length: 17 residues. V lost 4 bases to trimming and J lost 6 bases, with 22 bases between them. The germline V gene has CDR1 SGHVS and CDR2 FNYEAQ. In DNA, the CDR3 is TGTGCCAGCAGCTCACATCCCGGGGAGGGGGGGGGTCAGCCCCAGCATTTT. It is translated as CASSSHPGEGGGQPQHF.

The CDR3 DNA reads as TGCGCCAGCAGCCACGGCACCACAGGGGGAGGTGAAGCTTTCTTT. This encodes CASSHGTTGGGEAFF. The chain couples TRBV4-3 to TRBJ1-1; 8 nucleotides line up with TRBD1. The ends lost 3 bases at V and 7 bases at J; junction bases unmatched: 10. The CDR3 is 15 amino acids. The germline V gene encodes CDR1 LGHNA and CDR2 YSLEER.

The chain links TRBV5-1 to TRBJ2-7; TRBD1 agrees at 10 bases. The CDR3 has 15 residues. The germline V gene encodes CDR1 SGHRS and CDR2 YFSETQ. Germline trimming cut 0 bases from V and 2 bases from J; bases unmatched to any gene: 2. The chain's CDR3 is CASSLGGTGAYEQYF. The CDR3, as DNA: TGCGCCAGCAGCTTGGGGGGGACAGGGGCCTACGAGCAGTACTTC. The full variable domain, in which reference TRBV5-1 and TRBJ2-7 provide the parts outside the CDR3, is KAGVTQTPRYLIKTRGQQVTLSCSPISGHRSVSWYQQTPGQGLQFLFEYFSETQRNKGNFPGRFSGRQFSNSRSEMNVSTLELGDSALYLCASSLGGTGAYEQYFGPGTRLTVT.

This chain connects TRBV5-1 to TRBJ2-5; TRBD2 aligns across 8 bases. V gave up 4 bases and J gave up 1 base; unmatched junction bases: 12. This CDR3 spans 17 amino acids. The germline CDR1 and CDR2 sequences are SGHRS and YFSETQ. This chain's CDR3 is CASSQGTSPVIQETQYF. The CDR3, as DNA: TGCGCCAGCAGCCAGGGGACTAGTCCCGTCATCCAAGAGACCCAGTACTTC. Variable domain in full (rest from reference TRBV5-1 and TRBJ2-5): KAGVTQTPRYLIKTRGQQVTLSCSPISGHRSVSWYQQTPGQGLQFLFEYFSETQRNKGNFPGRFSGRQFSNSRSEMNVSTLELGDSALYLCASSQGTSPVIQETQYFGPGTRLLVL.

Written as DNA, the CDR3 is TGCGCCAGCAGCTTGGGGCAGGCAGGCAATCAGCCCCAGCATTTT. Translated: CASSLGQAGNQPQHF. V usage is TRBV5-1 and J usage is TRBJ1-5, with unresolved D. V was cut by 0 bases and J by 2 bases, with 9 bases left in between. The germline gives CDR1 SGHRS, CDR2 YFSETQ. The CDR3 length is 15 residues.

This chain links TRBV7-2 with TRBJ1-1; 11 bases match TRBD1. The CDR3 totals 16 residues. The V and J ends lost 2 bases and 5 bases, in that order; junction bases with no gene match: 7. Germline V gene lookup returns CDR1 SGHTA and CDR2 FQGNSA. CDR3 in amino acids: CASSLSRDRGGTEAFF. The CDR3 DNA reads as TGTGCCAGCAGCTTATCAAGGGACAGGGGGGGAACTGAAGCTTTCTTT.

This chain links TRBV7-3 with TRBJ2-4; 7 nucleotides line up with TRBD2. The V and J ends lost 1 base and 7 bases, in that order; junction bases with no gene match: 7. CDR1 and CDR2 (germline): SGHTA, FQGTGA. The CDR3 has 15 amino acids. The CDR3 DNA sequence: TGTGCCAGCAGCTTAAAGGGCGGGGGACCTAACATTCAGTACTTC. Its translation is CASSLKGGGPNIQYF.

The V and J genes are TRBV7-2 and TRBJ1-6; perhaps TRBD1 as D (6 bases). Deletions cut 1 base from V and 10 bases from J, with 11 bases between. Germline V lookup: CDR1 SGHTA, CDR2 FQGNSA. The CDR3 has 14 residues. The CDR3 nucleotides read TGTGCCAGCAGCTTAGTCAGGGGAGAATCACCCCTCCACTTT. This encodes CASSLVRGESPLHF.

The V gene is TRBV11-3, the J gene TRBJ2-1; the match to TRBD2 covers 9 bases. Germline V gene data show CDR1 as SGHNT and CDR2 as YENEEA. The CDR3 is made up of 16 amino acids. The trim removed 4 bases at V and 3 bases at J, leaving 7 bases unmatched. The CDR3 loop is CASSSRTSENYNEQFF. The CDR3 bases are TGTGCCAGCAGCTCCAGGACTAGCGAGAACTACAATGAGCAGTTCTTC. The full variable domain, in which reference TRBV11-3 and TRBJ2-1 provide the parts outside the CDR3, is EAGVVQSPRYKIIEKKQPVAFWCNPISGHNTLYWYLQNLGQGPELLIRYENEEAVDDSQLPKDRFSAERLKGVDSTLKIQPAELGDSAVYLCASSSRTSENYNEQFFGPGTRLTVL.

The J gene is TRBJ1-6, the V gene TRBV27; 7 nucleotides match TRBD1. The CDR3 is 15 amino acids. Germline CDR1 is MNHEY and CDR2 is SMNVEV (reference sequence). J was trimmed by 10 bases and V by 6 bases; bases with no gene match: 12. The CDR3 is CASSLGGGGGSPLHF. CDR3 sequence (DNA): TGTGCCAGCAGCCTAGGAGGGGGCGGAGGGTCACCCCTCCACTTT.

The chain couples TRBV5-1 to TRBJ1-4; D gene uncertain. The CDR3 totals 15 residues. V was trimmed by 5 bases and J by 3 bases, leaving 14 bases between them. CDR1 and CDR2 (germline): SGHRS, YFSETQ. The CDR3 DNA reads as TGCGCCAGCAGGGATGGCGGCGGAGCTAATGAAAAACTGTTTTTT. It specifies CASRDGGGANEKLFF.

The count of this clone is one. J is TRBJ1-2 and V is TRBV6-2 or TRBV6-3; perhaps TRBD1 as D (6 bases). V lost 2 bases and J lost 3, with 13 bases in between. The length of the CDR3 is 15 residues. Germline V gene sequence: CDR1 MNHEY, CDR2 SVGEGT. CDR3 in amino acids: CASSYPGQSHYGYTF. Here the CDR3 DNA reads TGTGCCAGCAGTTACCCCGGACAGTCTCACTATGGCTACACCTTC.